This T cell receptor beta chain was documented in a study of PD-1 blockade in mismatch repair-deficient tumors (dated by TCRdb to about 2017). Study-level background: Between late 2013 and late 2016, some 92 consecutive patients with 12 mismatch repair-deficient cancer types, all previously treated and progressing, were enrolled in the trial. Deep sequencing of TCR CDR3 regions was used to track tumor-associated T cell clones in peripheral blood of patients responding to PD-1 blockade.

Mismatch repair deficiency in every enrolled patient was established by polymerase chain reaction or immunohistochemistry. A few patients who responded to pembrolizumab therapy underwent TCR sequencing. Pembrolizumab PD-1 blockade was prospectively tested in advanced mismatch repair-deficient cancers, regardless of tissue of origin, in the phase II trial. Peripheral blood T cell samples were gathered serially, both before PD-1 blockade started and at multiple time points afterward. Blood sampling time points were reported as weeks after the first dose of pembrolizumab. The investigation overall reported the following: Rapid expansion after pembrolizumab followed by contraction, generally before radiologic responses, was shown by tumor-resident clones, which were often undetectable in blood before treatment.

The germline V gene provides CDR1 MDHEN and CDR2 SYDVKM. The V end loses 8 bases and the J end loses 6 bases, and a stretch of 20 bases separates them. The CDR3 sequence holds 14 residues, the cysteine and phenylalanine included. Of the read, only the CDR3 DNA is kept; its 42 bases are in frame from base 1. Worth noting for this clone: This clone's antigen is unknown. The input lacks base qualities; no much larger clone sits a single base away.

Libraries were constructed by the immunoSEQ multiplex PCR assay. TCRdb limited this immuneACCESS table to in-frame rearrangements with V and J called. A share of clones is missing; checked studies link under half to unresolved V genes, and the rest is unexplained. The sample has 35,000 to 40,000 clones on record, roughly 83% of them singletons. The ten largest clones represent about 20% of the sample. The specimen comprised peripheral blood, sampled 4 weeks after starting pembrolizumab. This receptor was obtained from an adult with mismatch repair-deficient cancer. The sequence joins TRBV28 to TRBJ2-7; the D gene remains uncertain. The DNA reads as follows: TGTGCCAGCTCTAAACTGATCGGAGTTGCCGAGCAGTACTTC. Its translation reads: CASSKLIGVAEQYF.